Listed here is a single T cell receptor beta chain. These data come from a study of blood T cell repertoires in COVID-19. Turning to the study itself: Nucleic acid was either cDNA or gDNA, and it came from T cells, B-cell-depleted T cells, or PBMCs.

The recovered donors of Cohort 3 showed two negative PCRs, clearance, or symptom resolution. The CDR3 is 15 residues long. Germline lookup yields CDR1 SGHTA and CDR2 FQGNSA. V was cut by 5 bases and J by 10 bases, with 18 bases left in between. In the study's own analysis: It was from reference gene primer amplification that nucleated cell counts were estimated. Some clones are missing from TCRdb's copy, which holds only in-frame ones; the method was immunoSEQ multiplex PCR. V and J calls plus clone size are reproduced from that table; the DNA served to infer D and trimming. The sample gives approximately 360,000 clones, roughly four fifths of which show up once; approximately 4.7% is in the top ten.

The sequenced material came from PBMCs or T cells enriched from blood (not recorded which). The source is a woman aged 50 to 65 who had recovered from COVID-19. The J gene is TRBJ1-6, the V gene TRBV7-2; tentative D call: TRBD1 (6 bases). The DNA of the CDR3 is TGTGCCAGCAGCGCTTACAGGGTAGGCCTATCACCCCTCCACTTT. This sequence encodes CASSAYRVGLSPLHF.